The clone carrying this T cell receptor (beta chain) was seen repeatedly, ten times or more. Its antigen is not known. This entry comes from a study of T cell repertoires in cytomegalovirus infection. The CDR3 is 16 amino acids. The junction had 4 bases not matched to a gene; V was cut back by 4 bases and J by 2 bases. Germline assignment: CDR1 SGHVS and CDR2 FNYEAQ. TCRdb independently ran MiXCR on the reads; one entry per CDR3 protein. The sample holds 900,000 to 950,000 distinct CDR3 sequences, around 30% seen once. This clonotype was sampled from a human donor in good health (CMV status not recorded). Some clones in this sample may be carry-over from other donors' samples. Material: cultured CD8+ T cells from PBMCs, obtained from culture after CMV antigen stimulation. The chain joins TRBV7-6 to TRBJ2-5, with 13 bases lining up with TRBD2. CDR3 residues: CASSSRLAGGQETQYF. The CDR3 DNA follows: TGTGCCAGCAGCTCGCGACTAGCGGGGGGACAAGAGACCCAGTACTTC.